One sample yielded the 5 T cell receptor beta chains listed below, sequenced in a study of shared clonotypes between healthy human individuals (dated by TCRdb to about 2020). Library preparation used the immunoSEQ multiplex PCR assay. TCRdb re-hosts the immuneACCESS table, in-frame sequences only. Its copies lack some clones; in the studies checked, an unresolved V gene accounts for under half of them, and the cause for the rest is not known. For this sample there are more than 1 million clones; approximately 80% appear just once. The ten largest make up approximately 0.52% of the sample. The sample consisted of memory CD4+ T cells from PBMCs. What this sample's cell subset or site label stands for: CD45RA-negative fraction. The source is a man between 18 and 35 years old in good health. Some clones in this sample may be carry-over from other donors' samples.

CDR3 DNA sequence: TGTGCCAGCAGCCTCGACGGGGGGTCAGGGTTCTTC. Its translation is CASSLDGGSGFF. The rearrangement links TRBV14 to TRBJ2-1; TRBD2 matches at 7 bases. Trimming cost V 4 bases and J 15 bases; bases outside gene matches: 9. The CDR3 is made up of 12 amino acids. CDR1 SGHDN and CDR2 FVKESK come from the germline V gene. The full variable domain, in which reference TRBV14 and TRBJ2-1 provide the parts outside the CDR3, is EAGVTQFPSHSVIEKGQTVTLRCDPISGHDNLYWYRRVMGKEIKFLLHFVKESKQDESGMPNNRFLAERTGGTYSTLKVQPAELEDSGVYFCASSLDGGSGFFGPGTRLTVL.

This clone was seen once. The V gene is TRBV28, the J gene TRBJ2-1, with a possible D match to TRBD1 (6 bases). The V gene lost 3 bases and the J gene lost 8 bases, with 20 bases spanning the gap. The CDR3 totals 16 residues. Germline-derived CDR1 and CDR2 are MDHEN and SYDVKM. Here the CDR3 DNA reads TGTGCCAGCAGTTTTTTGGGGACAAACCGGGTCGATGAGCAGTTCTTC. Its protein product is CASSFLGTNRVDEQFF.

The chain couples TRBV5-1 to TRBJ2-3; maybe TRBD2 (6 bases). Germline CDR1 reads SGHRS; CDR2 reads YFSETQ. The CDR3 is 14 amino acids. The V gene lost 0 bases and the J gene lost 1 base, with 6 bases spanning the gap. The CDR3 coding sequence is TGCGCCAGCAGCTTGGTAGCGGGCACAGATACGCAGTATTTT. Protein: CASSLVAGTDTQYF. Using reference TRBV5-1 and TRBJ2-3 for the parts outside the CDR3, the full variable domain is KAGVTQTPRYLIKTRGQQVTLSCSPISGHRSVSWYQQTPGQGLQFLFEYFSETQRNKGNFPGRFSGRQFSNSRSEMNVSTLELGDSALYLCASSLVAGTDTQYFGPGTRLTVL.

The rearrangement joins TRBV7-2 to TRBJ1-4; no definite D call. Trimming left V 5 bases short and J 8 bases short, with 12 bases between. Germline V gene sequence: CDR1 SGHTA, CDR2 FQGNSA. The CDR3 runs 13 residues. The CDR3 bases are TGTGCCAGCAGCCCCCGGATGGGCGAAAAACTGTTTTTT. The encoded protein is CASSPRMGEKLFF.

The chain uses TRBV2 and TRBJ1-1, with D perhaps matching TRBD1 (6 bases). Germline CDR1 and CDR2: SNHLY and FYNNEI. The CDR3 covers 15 residues. V was shortened by 7 bases and J by 0 bases, with 15 bases between the two germline ends. The CDR3 DNA reads TGTGCCAGCAAAGTGGCAGGGGCCATGAACACTGAAGCTTTCTTT. Protein product: CASKVAGAMNTEAFF. The full variable domain, completed using reference TRBV2 and TRBJ1-1, is EPEVTQTPSHQVTQMGQEVILRCVPISNHLYFYWYRQILGQKVEFLVSFYNNEISEKSEIFDDQFSVERPDGSNFTLKIRSTKLEDSAMYFCASKVAGAMNTEAFFGQGTRLTVV.